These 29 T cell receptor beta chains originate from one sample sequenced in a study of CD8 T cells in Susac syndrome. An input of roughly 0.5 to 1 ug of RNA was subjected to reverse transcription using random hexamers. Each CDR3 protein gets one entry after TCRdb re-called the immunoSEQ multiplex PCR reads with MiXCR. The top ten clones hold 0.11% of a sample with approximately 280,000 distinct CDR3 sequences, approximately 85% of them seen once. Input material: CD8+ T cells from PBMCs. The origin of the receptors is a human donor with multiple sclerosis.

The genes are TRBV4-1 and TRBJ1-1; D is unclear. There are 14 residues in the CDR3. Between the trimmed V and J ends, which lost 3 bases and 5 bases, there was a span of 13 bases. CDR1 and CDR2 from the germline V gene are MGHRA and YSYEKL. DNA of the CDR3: TGCGCCAGCAGCCATGATCGCGGTAGGACTGAAGCTTTCTTT. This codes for CASSHDRGRTEAFF.

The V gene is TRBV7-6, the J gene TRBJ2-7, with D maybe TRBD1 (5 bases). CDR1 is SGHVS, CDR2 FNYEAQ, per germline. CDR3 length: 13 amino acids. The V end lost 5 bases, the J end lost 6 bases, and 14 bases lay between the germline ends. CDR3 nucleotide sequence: TGTGCCAGCAGCCACGACAGTGTTAGCGAGCAGTACTTC. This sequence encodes CASSHDSVSEQYF.

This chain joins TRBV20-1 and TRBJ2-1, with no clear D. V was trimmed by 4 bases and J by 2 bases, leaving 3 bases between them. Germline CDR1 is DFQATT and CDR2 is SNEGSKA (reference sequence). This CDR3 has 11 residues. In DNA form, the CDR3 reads TGCAGTGCTAAGGCCTACAATGAGCAGTTCTTC. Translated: CSAKAYNEQFF.

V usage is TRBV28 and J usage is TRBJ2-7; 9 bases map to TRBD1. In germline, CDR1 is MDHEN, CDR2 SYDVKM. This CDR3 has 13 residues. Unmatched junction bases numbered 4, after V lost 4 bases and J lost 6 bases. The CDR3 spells CASSSPDRGEQYF. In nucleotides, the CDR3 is TGTGCCAGCAGTTCTCCGGACAGGGGCGAGCAGTACTTC.

The DNA for the CDR3 is TGTGCTAGCCAAATCGGGGGCACTGAAGCTTTCTTT. Translation: CASQIGGTEAFF. The chain combines TRBV12-5 with TRBJ1-1; possibly TRBD1 for D (5 bases). Per the germline V gene, CDR1 is LGHNT and CDR2 is FRNRAP. The CDR3 covers 12 residues. V lost 9 bases and J 4 bases, leaving 12 bases between the germline ends.

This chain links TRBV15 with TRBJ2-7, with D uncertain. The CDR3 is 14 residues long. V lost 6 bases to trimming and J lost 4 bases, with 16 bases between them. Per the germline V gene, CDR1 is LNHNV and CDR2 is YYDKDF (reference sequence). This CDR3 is CATSPERWGYEQYF. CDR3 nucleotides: TGTGCCACCAGTCCTGAGAGATGGGGTTACGAGCAGTACTTC.

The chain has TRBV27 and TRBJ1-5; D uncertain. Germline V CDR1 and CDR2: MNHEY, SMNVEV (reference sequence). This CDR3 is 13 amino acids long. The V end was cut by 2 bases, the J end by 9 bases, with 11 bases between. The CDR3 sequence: CASSLKVTAPQHF. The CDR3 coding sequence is TGTGCCAGCAGTTTAAAGGTTACAGCGCCCCAGCATTTT.

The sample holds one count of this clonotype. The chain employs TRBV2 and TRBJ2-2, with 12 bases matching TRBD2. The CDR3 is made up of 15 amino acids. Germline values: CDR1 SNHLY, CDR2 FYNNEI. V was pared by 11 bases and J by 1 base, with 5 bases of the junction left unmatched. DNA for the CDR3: TGTGCCGTCCGGACTAGCGGGATGAACACCGGGGAGCTGTTTTTT. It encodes CAVRTSGMNTGELFF.

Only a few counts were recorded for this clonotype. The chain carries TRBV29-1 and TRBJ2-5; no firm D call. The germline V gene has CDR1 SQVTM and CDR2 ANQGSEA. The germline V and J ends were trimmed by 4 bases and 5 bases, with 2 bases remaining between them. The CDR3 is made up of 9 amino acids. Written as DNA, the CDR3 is TGCAGCGTTGGGGAGACCCAGTACTTC. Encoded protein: CSVGETQYF.

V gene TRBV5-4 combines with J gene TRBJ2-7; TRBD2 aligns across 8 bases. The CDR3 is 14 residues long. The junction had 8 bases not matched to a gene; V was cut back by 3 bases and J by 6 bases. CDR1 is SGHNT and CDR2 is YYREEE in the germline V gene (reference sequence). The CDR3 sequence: CASSSERESLEQYF. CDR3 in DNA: TGTGCCAGCAGCTCGGAGCGGGAGTCCCTCGAGCAGTACTTC.

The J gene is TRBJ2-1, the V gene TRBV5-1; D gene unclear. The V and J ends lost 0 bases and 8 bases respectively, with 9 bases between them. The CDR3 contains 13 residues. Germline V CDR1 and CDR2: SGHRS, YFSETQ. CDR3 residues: CASSLGRLDEQFF. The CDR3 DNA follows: TGCGCCAGCAGCTTGGGTCGTCTAGATGAGCAGTTCTTC.

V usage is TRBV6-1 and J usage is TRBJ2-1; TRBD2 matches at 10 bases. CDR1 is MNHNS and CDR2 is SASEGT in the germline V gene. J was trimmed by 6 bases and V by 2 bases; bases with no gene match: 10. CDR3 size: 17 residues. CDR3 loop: CASSEPLEREGLNEQFF. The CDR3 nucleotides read TGTGCCAGCAGTGAACCTCTTGAGCGGGAGGGCCTCAATGAGCAGTTCTTC.

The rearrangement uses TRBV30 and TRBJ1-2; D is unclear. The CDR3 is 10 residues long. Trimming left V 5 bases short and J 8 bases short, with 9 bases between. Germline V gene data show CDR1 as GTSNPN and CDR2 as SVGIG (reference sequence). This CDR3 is CAWRGWGYTF. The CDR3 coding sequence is TGTGCCTGGCGAGGGTGGGGCTACACCTTC.

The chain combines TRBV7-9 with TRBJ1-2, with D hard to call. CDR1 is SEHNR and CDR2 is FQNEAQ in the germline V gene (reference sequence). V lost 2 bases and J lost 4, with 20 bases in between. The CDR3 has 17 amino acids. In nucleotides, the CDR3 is TGTGCCAGCAGCTTACTTGGGAGCGAGGGTTTATTCTATGGCTACACCTTC. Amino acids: CASSLLGSEGLFYGYTF.

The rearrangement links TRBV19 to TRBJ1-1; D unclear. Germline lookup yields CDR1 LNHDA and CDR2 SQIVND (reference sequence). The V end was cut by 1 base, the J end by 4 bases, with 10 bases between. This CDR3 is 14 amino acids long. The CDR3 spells CASSIVLGSTEAFF. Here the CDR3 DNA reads TGTGCCAGTAGTATAGTACTTGGGAGCACTGAAGCTTTCTTT. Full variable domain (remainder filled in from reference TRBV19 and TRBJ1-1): DGGITQSPKYLFRKEGQNVTLSCEQNLNHDAMYWYRQDPGQGLRLIYYSQIVNDFQKGDIAEGYSVSREKKESFPLTVTSAQKNPTAFYLCASSIVLGSTEAFFGQGTRLTVV.

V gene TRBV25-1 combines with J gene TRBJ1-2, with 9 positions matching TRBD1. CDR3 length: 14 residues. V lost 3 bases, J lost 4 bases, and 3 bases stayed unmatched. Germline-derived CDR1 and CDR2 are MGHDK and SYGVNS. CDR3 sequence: CASSEEGQGYGYTF. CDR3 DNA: TGTGCCAGCAGTGAGGAGGGACAGGGCTATGGCTACACCTTC.

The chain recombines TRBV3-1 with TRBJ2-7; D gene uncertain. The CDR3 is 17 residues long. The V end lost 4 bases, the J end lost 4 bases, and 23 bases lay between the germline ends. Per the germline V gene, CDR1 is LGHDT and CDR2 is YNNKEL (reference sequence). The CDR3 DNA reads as TGTGCCAGCAGCCCCGCTTTAACTCCCCGCCGAGGATACGAGCAGTACTTC. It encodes CASSPALTPRRGYEQYF.

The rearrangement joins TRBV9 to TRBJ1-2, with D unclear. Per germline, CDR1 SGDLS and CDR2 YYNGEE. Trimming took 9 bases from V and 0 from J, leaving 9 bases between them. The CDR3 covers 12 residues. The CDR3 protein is CATEKANYGYTF. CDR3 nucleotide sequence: TGTGCCACCGAGAAAGCTAACTATGGCTACACCTTC.

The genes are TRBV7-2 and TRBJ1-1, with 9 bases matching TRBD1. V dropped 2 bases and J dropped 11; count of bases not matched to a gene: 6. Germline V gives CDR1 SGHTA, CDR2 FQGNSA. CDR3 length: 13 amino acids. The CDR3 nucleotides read TGTGCCAGCAGCTTAAACAGGGGGCTAAATGCTTTCTTT. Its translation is CASSLNRGLNAFF. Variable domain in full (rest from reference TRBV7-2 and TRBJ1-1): GAGVSQSPSNKVTEKGKDVELRCDPISGHTALYWYRQSLGQGLEFLIYFQGNSAPDKSGLPSDRFSAERTGGSVSTLTIQRTQQEDSAVYLCASSLNRGLNAFFGQGTRLTVV.

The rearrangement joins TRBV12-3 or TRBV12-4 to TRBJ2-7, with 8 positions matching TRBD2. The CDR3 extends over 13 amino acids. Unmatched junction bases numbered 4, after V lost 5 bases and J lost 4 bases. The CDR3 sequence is CASSAGGGYEQYF. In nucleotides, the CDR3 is TGTGCCAGCAGTGCCGGGGGGGGGTACGAGCAGTACTTC.

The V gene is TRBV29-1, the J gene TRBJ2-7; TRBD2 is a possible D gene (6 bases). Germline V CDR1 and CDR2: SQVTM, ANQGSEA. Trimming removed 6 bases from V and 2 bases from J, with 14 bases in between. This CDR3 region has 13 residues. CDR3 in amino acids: CSVLPGDPYEQYF. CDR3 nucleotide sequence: TGCAGCGTCCTCCCGGGGGATCCCTACGAGCAGTACTTC.

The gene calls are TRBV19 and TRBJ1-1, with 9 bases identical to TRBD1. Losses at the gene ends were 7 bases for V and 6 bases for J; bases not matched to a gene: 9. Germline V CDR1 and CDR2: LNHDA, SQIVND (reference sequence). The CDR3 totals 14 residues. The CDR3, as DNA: TGTGCCAGTATCCACAGGGGGCTGAGCGCTGAAGCTTTCTTT. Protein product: CASIHRGLSAEAFF. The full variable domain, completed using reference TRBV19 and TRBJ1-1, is DGGITQSPKYLFRKEGQNVTLSCEQNLNHDAMYWYRQDPGQGLRLIYYSQIVNDFQKGDIAEGYSVSREKKESFPLTVTSAQKNPTAFYLCASIHRGLSAEAFFGQGTRLTVV.

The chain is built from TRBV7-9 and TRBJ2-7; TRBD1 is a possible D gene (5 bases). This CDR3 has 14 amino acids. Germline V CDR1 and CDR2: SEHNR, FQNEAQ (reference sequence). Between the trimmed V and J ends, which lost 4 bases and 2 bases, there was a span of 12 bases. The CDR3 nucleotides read TGTGCCAGCAGCTCCGGCCCAGGGACCTACGAGCAGTACTTC. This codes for CASSSGPGTYEQYF.

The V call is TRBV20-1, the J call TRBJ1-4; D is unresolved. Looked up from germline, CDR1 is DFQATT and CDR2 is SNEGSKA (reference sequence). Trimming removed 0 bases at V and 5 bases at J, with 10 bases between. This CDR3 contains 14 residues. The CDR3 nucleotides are TGCAGTGCTAGAGACAGGTCGACCAATGAAAAACTGTTTTTT. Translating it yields CSARDRSTNEKLFF.

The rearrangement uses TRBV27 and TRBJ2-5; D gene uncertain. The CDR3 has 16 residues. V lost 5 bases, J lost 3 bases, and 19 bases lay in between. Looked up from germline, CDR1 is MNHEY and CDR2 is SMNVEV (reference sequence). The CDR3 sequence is CASSPSSWVGKETQYF. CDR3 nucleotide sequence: TGTGCCAGCAGTCCCTCCAGTTGGGTAGGGAAAGAGACCCAGTACTTC.

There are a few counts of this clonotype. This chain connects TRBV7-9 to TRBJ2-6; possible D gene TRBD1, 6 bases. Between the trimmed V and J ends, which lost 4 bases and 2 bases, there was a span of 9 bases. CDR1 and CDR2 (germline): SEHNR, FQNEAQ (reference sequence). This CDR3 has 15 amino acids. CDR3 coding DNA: TGTGCCAGCAGCTACCGACAGGCTGGGGCCAACGTCCTGACTTTC. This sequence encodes CASSYRQAGANVLTF.

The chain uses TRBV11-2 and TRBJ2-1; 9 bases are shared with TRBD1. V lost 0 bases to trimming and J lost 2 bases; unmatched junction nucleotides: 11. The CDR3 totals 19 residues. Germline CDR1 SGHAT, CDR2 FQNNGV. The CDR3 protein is CASSLDPQTTGGPYNEQFF. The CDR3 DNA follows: TGTGCCAGCAGCTTAGATCCCCAAACGACAGGGGGACCCTACAATGAGCAGTTCTTC.

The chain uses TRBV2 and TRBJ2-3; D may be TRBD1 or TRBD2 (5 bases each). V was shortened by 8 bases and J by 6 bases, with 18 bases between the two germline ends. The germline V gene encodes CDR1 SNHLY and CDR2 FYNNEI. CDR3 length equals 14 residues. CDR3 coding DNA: TGTGCCAGCGGGACCAGGACAAAATTGGATACGCAGTATTTT. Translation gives CASGTRTKLDTQYF. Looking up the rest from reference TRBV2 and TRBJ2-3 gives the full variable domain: EPEVTQTPSHQVTQMGQEVILRCVPISNHLYFYWYRQILGQKVEFLVSFYNNEISEKSEIFDDQFSVERPDGSNFTLKIRSTKLEDSAMYFCASGTRTKLDTQYFGPGTRLTVL.

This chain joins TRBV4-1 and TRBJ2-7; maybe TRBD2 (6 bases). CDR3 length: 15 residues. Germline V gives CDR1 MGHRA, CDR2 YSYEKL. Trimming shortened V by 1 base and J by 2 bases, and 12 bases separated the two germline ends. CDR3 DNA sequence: TGCGCCAGCAGCCAAGCGTCAGGAGGGGCCTACGAGCAGTACTTC. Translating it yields CASSQASGGAYEQYF.